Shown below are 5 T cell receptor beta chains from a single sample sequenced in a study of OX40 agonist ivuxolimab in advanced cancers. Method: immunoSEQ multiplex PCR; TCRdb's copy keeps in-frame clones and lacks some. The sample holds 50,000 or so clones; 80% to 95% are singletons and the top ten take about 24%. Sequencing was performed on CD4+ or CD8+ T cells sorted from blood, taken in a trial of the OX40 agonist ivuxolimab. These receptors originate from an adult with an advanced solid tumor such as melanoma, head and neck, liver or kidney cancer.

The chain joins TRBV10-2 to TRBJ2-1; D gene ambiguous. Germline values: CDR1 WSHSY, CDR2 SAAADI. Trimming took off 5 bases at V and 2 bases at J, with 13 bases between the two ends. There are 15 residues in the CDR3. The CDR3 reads CASSSSSLPYNEQFF. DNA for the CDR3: TGCGCCAGCAGTAGCTCTAGTCTTCCCTACAATGAGCAGTTCTTC.

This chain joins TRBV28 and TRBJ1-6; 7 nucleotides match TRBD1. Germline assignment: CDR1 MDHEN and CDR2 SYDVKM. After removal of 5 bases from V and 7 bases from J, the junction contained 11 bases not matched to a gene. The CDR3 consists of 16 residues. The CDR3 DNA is TGTGCCAGCAGTCTGAACCCCGGGACAGCGAATTCACCCCTCCACTTT. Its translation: CASSLNPGTANSPLHF. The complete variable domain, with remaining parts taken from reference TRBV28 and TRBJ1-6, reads DVKVTQSSRYLVKRTGEKVFLECVQDMDHENMFWYRQDPGLGLRLIYFSYDVKMKEKGDIPEGYSVSREKKERFSLILESASTNQTSMYLCASSLNPGTANSPLHFGNGTRLTVT.

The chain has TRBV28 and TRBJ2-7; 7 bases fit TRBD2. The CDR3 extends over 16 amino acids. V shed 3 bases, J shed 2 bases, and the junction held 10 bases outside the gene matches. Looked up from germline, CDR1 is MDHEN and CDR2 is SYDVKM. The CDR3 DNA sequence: TGTGCCAGCAGTTTTAATATGAGGGCGGGAGCCTACGAGCAGTACTTC. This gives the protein CASSFNMRAGAYEQYF.

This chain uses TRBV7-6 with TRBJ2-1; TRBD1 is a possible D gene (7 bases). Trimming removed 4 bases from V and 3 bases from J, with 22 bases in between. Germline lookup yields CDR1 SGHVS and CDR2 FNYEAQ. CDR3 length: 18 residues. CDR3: CASSSQGVAESYYNEQFF. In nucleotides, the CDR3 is TGTGCCAGCAGCTCCCAGGGGGTAGCGGAGTCCTACTACAATGAGCAGTTCTTC.

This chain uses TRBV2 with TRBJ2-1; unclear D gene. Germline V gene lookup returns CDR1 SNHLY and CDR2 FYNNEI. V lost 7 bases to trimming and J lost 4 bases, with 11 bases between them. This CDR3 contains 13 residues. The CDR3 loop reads CASNDRLYNEQFF. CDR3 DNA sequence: TGTGCCAGCAACGACCGACTTTACAATGAGCAGTTCTTC. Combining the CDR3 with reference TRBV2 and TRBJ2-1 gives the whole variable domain EPEVTQTPSHQVTQMGQEVILRCVPISNHLYFYWYRQILGQKVEFLVSFYNNEISEKSEIFDDQFSVERPDGSNFTLKIRSTKLEDSAMYFCASNDRLYNEQFFGPGTRLTVL.